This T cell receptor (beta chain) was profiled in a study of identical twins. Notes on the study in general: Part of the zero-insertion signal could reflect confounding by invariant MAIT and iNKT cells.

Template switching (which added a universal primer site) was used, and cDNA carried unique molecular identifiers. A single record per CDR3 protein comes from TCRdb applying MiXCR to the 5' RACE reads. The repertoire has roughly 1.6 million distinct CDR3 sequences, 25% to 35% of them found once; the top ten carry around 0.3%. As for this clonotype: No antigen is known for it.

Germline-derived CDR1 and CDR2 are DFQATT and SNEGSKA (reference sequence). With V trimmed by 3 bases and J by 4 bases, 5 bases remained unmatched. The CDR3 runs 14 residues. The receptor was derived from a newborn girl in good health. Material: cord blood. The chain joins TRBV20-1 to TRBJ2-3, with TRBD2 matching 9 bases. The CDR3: CSASGLAISDTQYF. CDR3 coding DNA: TGCAGTGCTAGCGGACTAGCGATCTCAGATACGCAGTATTTT.